The 27 T cell receptor beta chains given below trace back to one sample, sequenced in a study of T cells after yellow fever vaccination. TCRdb re-called the 5' RACE reads with MiXCR, one entry per CDR3 protein. The sample lists 500,000 to 550,000 distinct CDR3 sequences, 21% seen once, with about 16% in the top ten. Sample: PBMCs, taken 21 days after the first yellow fever vaccination. These receptors all stem from a young man who received the YFV17D yellow fever vaccine.

The sample holds many counts of this clonotype. The V gene is TRBV3-1, the J gene TRBJ2-2; D ambiguous. V was pared by 4 bases and J by 5 bases, with 5 bases between. This CDR3 is 12 amino acids long. CDR1 is LGHDT, CDR2 YNNKEL, per germline (reference sequence). The CDR3 DNA follows: TGTGCCAGCAGCCCACAGACCGGGGAGCTGTTTTTT. Residues: CASSPQTGELFF.

This clonotype was counted between two and nine times. The chain is built from TRBV5-1 and TRBJ2-1, with 9 bases identical to TRBD2. This CDR3 has 16 residues. Germline CDR1 is SGHRS and CDR2 is YFSETQ. V lost 6 bases, J lost 0 bases, and 7 bases stayed unmatched. DNA for the CDR3: TGCGCCAGCATTAAGACTAGCGGCTCCTCCTACAATGAGCAGTTCTTC. This codes for CASIKTSGSSYNEQFF.

The chain links TRBV12-3 or TRBV12-4 to TRBJ2-1; TRBD1 might be the D (6 bases). CDR3 length equals 13 residues. Trimming took off 5 bases at V and 7 bases at J, with 12 bases between the two ends. The CDR3 DNA reads TGTGCCAGCAGTACCCGACAGGAGAATGAGCAGTTCTTC. The encoded protein is CASSTRQENEQFF.

The chain uses TRBV7-9 and TRBJ2-1; D may correspond to TRBD1 or TRBD2 (6 bases each). This CDR3 is 14 amino acids long. Trimming left V 11 bases short and J 7 bases short, with 21 bases between. The germline gives CDR1 SEHNR, CDR2 FQNEAQ (reference sequence). CDR3 in DNA: TGTGCCCTTAGGGGGGATGGTACCGCAAATGAGCAGTTCTTC. It specifies CALRGDGTANEQFF. Filled out from reference TRBV7-9 and TRBJ2-1, the complete variable domain reads DTGVSQNPRHKITKRGQNVTFRCDPISEHNRLYWYRQTLGQGPEFLTYFQNEAQLEKSRLLSDRFSAERPKGSFSTLEIQRTEQGDSAMYLCALRGDGTANEQFFGPGTRLTVL.

The chain is built from TRBV12-3 or TRBV12-4 and TRBJ2-2; TRBD1 might be the D (6 bases). V lost 7 bases, J lost 6 bases, and 15 bases lay in between. The CDR3 contains 14 residues. CDR3 sequence (DNA): TGTGCCAGCAAAGGGACACCTCTGGCCGGGGAGCTGTTTTTT. Its translation: CASKGTPLAGELFF.

The rearrangement uses TRBV5-6 and TRBJ2-2, with D uncertain. Trimming cost V 3 bases and J 5 bases, with 8 bases left between them. Germline CDR1 is SGHDT and CDR2 is YYEEEE. This CDR3 contains 13 residues. The CDR3 DNA reads as TGTGCCAGCAGCTCTTTTTTTACCGGGGAGCTGTTTTTT. Protein product: CASSSFFTGELFF.

The sample holds one count of this clonotype. The chain employs TRBV20-1 and TRBJ1-6; TRBD1 agrees at 8 bases. Germline values: CDR1 DFQATT, CDR2 SNEGSKA (reference sequence). After removal of 6 bases from V and 1 base from J, the junction contained 23 bases not matched to a gene. The CDR3 spans 21 residues. DNA for the CDR3: TGCAGTGCAAAACCGGGACAGGCGTCCTCGCGTTCGGGGTCCTATAATTCACCCCTCCACTTT. The encoded protein is CSAKPGQASSRSGSYNSPLHF.

The chain links TRBV6-2 or TRBV6-3 to TRBJ2-7, with D possibly being TRBD2 (5 bases). Trimming removed 0 bases at V and 3 bases at J, with 15 bases between. The CDR3 consists of 16 residues. Germline-derived CDR1 and CDR2 are MNHEY and SVGEGT. The CDR3 nucleotides read TGTGCCAGCAGTTACTCCCGTGGGAGCCACCACTACGAGCAGTACGTC. It translates to CASSYSRGSHHYEQYV.

This chain links TRBV9 with TRBJ2-2, with 9 bases lining up with TRBD2. The V gene end was trimmed by 2 bases and the J gene end by 7 bases; junction bases not matched to a gene: 6. The V gene's germline CDR1 is SGDLS and CDR2 YYNGEE. The CDR3 is made up of 15 amino acids. CDR3 region: CASSVSSGGYGELFF. The CDR3 nucleotides are TGTGCCAGCAGCGTTTCGAGCGGGGGGTACGGGGAGCTGTTTTTT.

This chain links TRBV4-3 with TRBJ1-2; TRBD1 aligns across 10 bases. The CDR3 is 14 amino acids. Unmatched junction bases numbered 1, after V lost 3 bases and J lost 3 bases. The V gene's germline CDR1 is LGHNA and CDR2 YSLEER. CDR3 amino acids: CASSHGTGDYGYTF. The CDR3 coding sequence is TGCGCCAGCAGCCACGGGACAGGGGACTATGGCTACACCTTC.

V is TRBV4-1 and J is TRBJ1-1; D ambiguous. The CDR3 is 14 residues long. Germline CDR1 is MGHRA and CDR2 is YSYEKL. Trimming took off 1 base at V and 4 bases at J, with 10 bases between the two ends. The CDR3 protein is CASSQGLLLTEAFF. The CDR3, as DNA: TGCGCCAGCAGCCAAGGACTCTTACTCACTGAAGCTTTCTTT.

This clonotype showed up just a few times. In nucleotides, the CDR3 is TGTGCCAGCAGCTTAGGACGTTGGGCGGGGGGGCCGACAGATACGCAGTATTTT. Protein: CASSLGRWAGGPTDTQYF. The gene calls are TRBV7-8 and TRBJ2-3, with 9 bases lining up with TRBD2. V trimming: 1 base; J trimming: 3 bases; junction bases outside the gene matches: 11. This CDR3 has 18 residues. Germline CDR1 and CDR2: SGHVS and FQNEAQ.

The chain carries TRBV6-2 or TRBV6-3 and TRBJ1-2; no firm D call. V lost 2 bases to trimming and J lost 8 bases, with 12 bases between them. Germline-derived CDR1 and CDR2 are MNHEY and SVGEGT. The CDR3 is made up of 13 amino acids. The CDR3 loop reads CASSYQQFQGYTF. The CDR3 bases are TGTGCCAGCAGTTACCAACAGTTTCAAGGCTACACCTTC.

This rearrangement joins TRBV9 to TRBJ2-3, with TRBD1 matching 8 bases. CDR3 length: 13 residues. Germline CDR1 SGDLS, CDR2 YYNGEE. Unmatched junction bases numbered 8, after V lost 8 bases and J lost 6 bases. The CDR3 DNA follows: TGTGCCAGTGAAGGACAGGGAGCGGATACGCAGTATTTT. The encoded protein is CASEGQGADTQYF. The full variable domain, its missing parts supplied by reference TRBV9 and TRBJ2-3, is DSGVTQTPKHLITATGQRVTLRCSPRSGDLSVYWYQQSLDQGLQFLIQYYNGEERAKGNILERFSAQQFPDLHSELNLSSLELGDSALYFCASEGQGADTQYFGPGTRLTVL.

This rearrangement joins TRBV11-2 to TRBJ2-5; possible D gene TRBD2, 6 bases. This CDR3 spans 18 amino acids. Germline assignment: CDR1 SGHAT and CDR2 FQNNGV. The germline V and J ends were trimmed by 1 base and 0 bases, with 18 bases remaining between them. CDR3 sequence reads: CASSLVWRGGVYQETQYF. The CDR3 coding sequence is TGTGCCAGCAGCTTAGTGTGGCGCGGCGGGGTGTACCAAGAGACCCAGTACTTC.

This clonotype came up a few times. The chain employs TRBV19 and TRBJ2-3; tentative D call: TRBD1 (5 bases). The germline CDR1 and CDR2 sequences are LNHDA and SQIVND (reference sequence). The CDR3 has 16 amino acids. Trimming cost V 4 bases and J 1 base, with 15 bases left between them. This CDR3 is CASSRYHRWGTDTQYF. CDR3 DNA sequence: TGTGCCAGTAGTAGGTACCACAGGTGGGGCACAGATACGCAGTATTTT.

This clonotype appeared a few times. This chain connects TRBV5-6 to TRBJ1-1, with D possibly being TRBD1 (5 bases). CDR1 and CDR2 (germline): SGHDT, YYEEEE. V lost 3 bases to trimming and J lost 9 bases, with 12 bases between them. The CDR3 consists of 12 residues. The CDR3 nucleotides read TGTGCCAGCAGCTCAACACAGGTACAAGCTTTCTTT. Amino acids: CASSSTQVQAFF.

The chain joins TRBV24-1 to TRBJ1-1; D remains unclear. Trimming removed 6 bases from V and 1 base from J, with 5 bases in between. CDR3 size: 12 residues. CDR1 is KGHDR, CDR2 SFDVKD, per germline. The DNA of the CDR3 is TGTGCCACCAGTAACAGGAACACTGAAGCTTTCTTT. Residues: CATSNRNTEAFF.

This clonotype has a handful of counts. The chain is built from TRBV10-2 and TRBJ1-5, with D hard to call. Deletions cut 4 bases from V and 6 bases from J, with 4 bases between. Germline CDR1 is WSHSY and CDR2 is SAAADI. This CDR3 has 11 amino acids. The CDR3 DNA reads as TGCGCCAGCAGTGCGAGTCAGCCCCAGCATTTT. Protein: CASSASQPQHF.

The chain employs TRBV4-1 and TRBJ1-2, with TRBD1 identical over 9 bases. CDR3 length: 12 amino acids. Germline-derived CDR1 and CDR2 are MGHRA and YSYEKL. V trimming: 6 bases; J trimming: 4 bases; junction bases outside the gene matches: 0. The CDR3 region has the DNA TGCGCCAGCAGGGACAGGGGCTATGGCTACACCTTC. This gives the protein CASRDRGYGYTF.

This clonotype came up a few times. The gene calls are TRBV12-3 or TRBV12-4 and TRBJ2-1; tentative D call: TRBD2 (5 bases). The CDR3 totals 16 residues. With 5 bases removed from V and 6 bases from J, the gap between germline ends came to 20 bases. CDR3 DNA: TGTGCCAGCAGTCCCCGGACGGAGTTGGCGGGCAATGAGCAGTTCTTC. Its protein product is CASSPRTELAGNEQFF.

This clonotype was observed a few times. The chain uses TRBV19 and TRBJ2-3, with D perhaps TRBD1 or TRBD2 (6 bases each). In germline, CDR1 is LNHDA, CDR2 SQIVND (reference sequence). The V end lost 3 bases, the J end lost 2 bases, and 12 bases lay between the germline ends. CDR3 length: 15 residues. Written as DNA, the CDR3 is TGTGCCAGTAGTATCCGGGGGCCGGCCACAGATACGCAGTATTTT. Translating gives CASSIRGPATDTQYF.

On this clonotype itself: It may be a read error: a sequence one base away is much more abundant. This sequence joins TRBV5-1 and TRBJ1-5; D remains unclear. The CDR3 sequence is 14 residues long. CDR1 is SGHRS and CDR2 is YFSETQ in the germline V gene. CDR3 DNA sequence: TGCGCCAGCTCTCCAGGCCATAGCAATCACCCCCAGCATTTT. It specifies CASSPGHSNHPQHF.

This clonotype was counted only a few times. The V gene is TRBV15, the J gene TRBJ2-5; D remains unclear. This CDR3 region has 12 residues. The V gene's germline CDR1 is LNHNV and CDR2 YYDKDF (reference sequence). V was shortened by 3 bases and J by 1 base, with 3 bases between the two germline ends. CDR3 loop: CATSSRQETQYF. The CDR3 nucleotides are TGTGCCACCAGCAGTCGCCAAGAGACCCAGTACTTC.

This chain links TRBV11-2 with TRBJ2-3; D remains ambiguous. This CDR3 has 13 residues. With 3 bases removed from V and 6 bases from J, the gap between germline ends came to 10 bases. From germline, CDR1 is SGHAT and CDR2 FQNNGV. CDR3 region: CASSFYRPDTQYF. In DNA, the CDR3 is TGTGCCAGCAGCTTTTATCGTCCGGATACGCAGTATTTT.

The table lists this clonotype with a few counts. The chain recombines TRBV20-1 with TRBJ2-1, with TRBD2 matching over 7 bases. CDR3 length: 13 amino acids. The V segment lost 6 bases and the J segment 6 bases; nucleotides outside the gene matches: 8. Germline V gene data show CDR1 as DFQATT and CDR2 as SNEGSKA (reference sequence). The CDR3 loop reads CSASYSGGNEQFF. The CDR3 coding sequence is TGCAGTGCCTCTTACTCGGGGGGCAATGAGCAGTTCTTC.

The chain is built from TRBV27 and TRBJ2-2; 7 nucleotides agree with TRBD1. V was clipped by 5 bases and J by 7 bases; unmatched bases: 4. The germline V gene has CDR1 MNHEY and CDR2 SMNVEV (reference sequence). The CDR3 loop spans 13 amino acids. For the CDR3, the DNA is TGTGCCAGCAGTATACAGGGGAGCGGGGAGCTGTTTTTT. It is translated as CASSIQGSGELFF.